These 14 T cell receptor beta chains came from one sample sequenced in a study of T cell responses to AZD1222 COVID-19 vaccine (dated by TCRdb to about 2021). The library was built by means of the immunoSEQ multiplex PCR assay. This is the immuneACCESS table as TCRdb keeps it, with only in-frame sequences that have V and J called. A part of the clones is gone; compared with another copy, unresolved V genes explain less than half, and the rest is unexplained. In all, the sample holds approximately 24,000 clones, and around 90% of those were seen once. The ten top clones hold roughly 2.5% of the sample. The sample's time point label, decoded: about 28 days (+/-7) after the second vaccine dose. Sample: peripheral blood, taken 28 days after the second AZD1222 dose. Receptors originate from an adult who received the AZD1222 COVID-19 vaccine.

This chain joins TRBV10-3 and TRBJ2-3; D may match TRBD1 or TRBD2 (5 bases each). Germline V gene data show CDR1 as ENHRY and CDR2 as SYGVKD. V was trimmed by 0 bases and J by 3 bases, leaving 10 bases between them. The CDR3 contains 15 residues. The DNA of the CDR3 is TGTGCCATCAGTGAGTCGGGGGTTTGGACAGATACGCAGTATTTT. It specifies CAISESGVWTDTQYF.

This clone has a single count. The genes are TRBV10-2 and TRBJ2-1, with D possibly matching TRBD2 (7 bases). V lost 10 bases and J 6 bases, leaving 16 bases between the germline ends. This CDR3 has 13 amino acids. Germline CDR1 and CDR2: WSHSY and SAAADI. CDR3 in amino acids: CAIKKGGTNEQFF. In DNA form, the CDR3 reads TGCGCCATCAAAAAGGGGGGGACCAATGAGCAGTTCTTC.

CDR3 nucleotide sequence: TGCAGCGTTGTACCAGCGGTTGGCACAGATACGCAGTATTTT. Its protein is CSVVPAVGTDTQYF. This chain connects TRBV29-1 to TRBJ2-3; possible D gene TRBD2, 5 bases. Germline CDR1 and CDR2: SQVTM and ANQGSEA. The germline V and J ends were trimmed by 4 bases and 1 base, with 12 bases remaining between them. The CDR3 loop spans 14 amino acids.

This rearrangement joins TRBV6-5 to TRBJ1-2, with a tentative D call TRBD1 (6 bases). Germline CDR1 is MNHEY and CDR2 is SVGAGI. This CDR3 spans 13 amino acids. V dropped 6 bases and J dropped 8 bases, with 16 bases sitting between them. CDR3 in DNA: TGTGCCAGCAGATCCCGACAGGTTTGGGGCTACACCTTC. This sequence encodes CASRSRQVWGYTF.

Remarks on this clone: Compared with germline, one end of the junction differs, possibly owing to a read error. The CDR3 is CASSPGQETYNEQFF. The CDR3 region has the DNA TGTGCTAGCAGCCCCGGACAGGAGACCTACAATGAGCAGTTCTTC. The chain couples TRBV7-7 to TRBJ2-1, with 7 bases fitting TRBD1. This CDR3 is 15 amino acids long. Germline-derived CDR1 and CDR2 are SSHAT and FNYEAQ (reference sequence).

CDR3 sequence: CASSQGVTGEGKLYGYTF. The CDR3 coding sequence is TGTGCCAGCAGCCAAGGGGTCACAGGCGAAGGAAAACTCTATGGCTACACCTTC. The chain carries TRBV3-1 (or the pseudogene TRBV3-2) and TRBJ1-2; possibly TRBD1 for D (5 bases). Deletions cut 1 base from V and 4 bases from J, with 22 bases between. This CDR3 spans 18 amino acids. CDR1 and CDR2 (germline): LGHDT, YNNKEL (reference sequence).

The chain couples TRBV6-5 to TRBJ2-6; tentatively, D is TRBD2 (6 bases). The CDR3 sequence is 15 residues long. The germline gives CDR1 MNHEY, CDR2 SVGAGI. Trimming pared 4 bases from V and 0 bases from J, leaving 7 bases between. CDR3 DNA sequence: TGTGCCAGCAGTTCGGGGGTCTCTGGGGCCAACGTCCTGACTTTC. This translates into CASSSGVSGANVLTF.

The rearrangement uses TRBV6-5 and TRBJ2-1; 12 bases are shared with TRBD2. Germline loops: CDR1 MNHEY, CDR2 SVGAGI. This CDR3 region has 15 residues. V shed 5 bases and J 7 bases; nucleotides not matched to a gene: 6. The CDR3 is CASSPSGGAWNEQFF. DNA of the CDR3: TGTGCCAGCAGTCCTAGCGGGGGGGCCTGGAATGAGCAGTTCTTC.

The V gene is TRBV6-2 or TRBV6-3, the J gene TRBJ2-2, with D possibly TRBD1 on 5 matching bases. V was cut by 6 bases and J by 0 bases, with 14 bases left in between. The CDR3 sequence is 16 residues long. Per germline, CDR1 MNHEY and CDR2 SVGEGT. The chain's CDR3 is CASSLIREPNTGELFF. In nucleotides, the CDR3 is TGTGCCAGCAGCCTCATCAGGGAACCGAACACCGGGGAGCTGTTTTTT.

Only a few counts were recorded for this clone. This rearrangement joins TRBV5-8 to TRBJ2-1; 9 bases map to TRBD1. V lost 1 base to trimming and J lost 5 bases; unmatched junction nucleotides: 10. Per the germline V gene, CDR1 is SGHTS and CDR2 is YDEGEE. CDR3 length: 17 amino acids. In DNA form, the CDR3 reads TGTGCCAGCAGCTTGTTACAGGGGGCCAATATAAACAATGAGCAGTTCTTC. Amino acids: CASSLLQGANINNEQFF. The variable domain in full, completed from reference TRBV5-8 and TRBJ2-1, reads EAGVTQSPTHLIKTRGQQATLRCSPISGHTSVYWYQQALGLGLQFLLWYDEGEERNRGNFPPRFSGRQFPNYSSELNVNALELEDSALYLCASSLLQGANINNEQFFGPGTRLTVL.

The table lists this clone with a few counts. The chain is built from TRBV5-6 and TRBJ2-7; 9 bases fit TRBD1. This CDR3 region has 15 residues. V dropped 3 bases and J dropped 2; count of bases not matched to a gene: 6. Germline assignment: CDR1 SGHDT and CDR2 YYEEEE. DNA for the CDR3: TGTGCCAGCAGCTCGGACAGGGGCCCAACCTACGAGCAGTACTTC. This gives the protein CASSSDRGPTYEQYF.

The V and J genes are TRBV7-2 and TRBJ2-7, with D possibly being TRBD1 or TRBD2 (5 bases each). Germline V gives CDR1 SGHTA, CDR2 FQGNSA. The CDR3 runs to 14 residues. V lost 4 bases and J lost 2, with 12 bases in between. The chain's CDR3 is CASSSGTQTYEQYF. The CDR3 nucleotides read TGTGCCAGCAGCTCCGGGACCCAGACCTACGAGCAGTACTTC. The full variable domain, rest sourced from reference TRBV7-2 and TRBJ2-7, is GAGVSQSPSNKVTEKGKDVELRCDPISGHTALYWYRQSLGQGLEFLIYFQGNSAPDKSGLPSDRFSAERTGGSVSTLTIQRTQQEDSAVYLCASSSGTQTYEQYFGPGTRLTVT.

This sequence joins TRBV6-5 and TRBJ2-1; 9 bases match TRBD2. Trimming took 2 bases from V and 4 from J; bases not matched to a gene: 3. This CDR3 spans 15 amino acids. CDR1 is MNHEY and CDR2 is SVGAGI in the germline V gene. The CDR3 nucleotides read TGTGCCAGCAGTTACAGCAGCGGGGGGTACAATGAGCAGTTCTTC. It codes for CASSYSSGGYNEQFF.

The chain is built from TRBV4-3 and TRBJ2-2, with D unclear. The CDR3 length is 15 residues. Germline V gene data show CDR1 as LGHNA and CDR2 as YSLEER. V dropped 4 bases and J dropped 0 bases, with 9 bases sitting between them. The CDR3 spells CASSPRTANTGELFF. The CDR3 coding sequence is TGCGCCAGCAGCCCCCGGACGGCGAACACCGGGGAGCTGTTTTTT.